This T cell receptor (beta chain) derives from a study of blood T cell repertoires in COVID-19. For the study at large: Some COVID-19 samples were acute and others convalescent; all came from the United States, Italy and Spain.

Authors' data handling: Estimation of nucleated cell counts was performed using reference gene primer amplification. Sequenced by immunoSEQ multiplex PCR; TCRdb stores in-frame clones only, minus some. V and J calls and clone size are as listed in that table; D and trimming were resolved from the DNA. The data contain around 230,000 clones, about 88% of them seen just once; the ten biggest clones take up roughly 0.69%. The CDR3 has 15 amino acids. Germline V gene sequence: CDR1 LNHDA, CDR2 SQIVND (reference sequence). Trimming at V came to 5 bases and at J to 0 bases, leaving 3 bases not matched to a gene.

The chain couples TRBV19 to TRBJ1-1; 10 positions match TRBD1. Input material: peripheral blood. The source is a man aged 35-49 years with acute or convalescent COVID-19. For the CDR3, the DNA is TGTGCCAGTAGTGGACAGGGGGGGATGAACACTGAAGCTTTCTTT. Its protein is CASSGQGGMNTEAFF.